Following are 17 T cell receptor beta chains from one sample sequenced in a study of T cells in Graves' hyperthyroidism and ophthalmopathy. Researchers amplified the TCR beta CDR3 regions from RNA transcripts. TCR CDR3 underwent first-round RT-PCR with the HTBI primer set. TCRdb independently ran MiXCR on the multiplex PCR reads; one entry per CDR3 protein. This sample has some 200,000 distinct CDR3 sequences, with roughly a sixth found just once. The sequenced sample consisted of blood. These receptors came from a woman aged 50 to 60 with Graves' hyperthyroidism.

The chain has TRBV19 and TRBJ1-1; D ambiguous. CDR3 size: 14 residues. The ends were cut back, 8 bases at V and 1 base at J, with 14 bases in the middle. Germline-derived CDR1 and CDR2 are LNHDA and SQIVND (reference sequence). In DNA form, the CDR3 reads TGTGCCAGTTTACCCACCCTGGCGAACACTGAAGCTTTCTTT. Translating it yields CASLPTLANTEAFF. Full variable domain (missing parts from reference TRBV19 and TRBJ1-1): DGGITQSPKYLFRKEGQNVTLSCEQNLNHDAMYWYRQDPGQGLRLIYYSQIVNDFQKGDIAEGYSVSREKKESFPLTVTSAQKNPTAFYLCASLPTLANTEAFFGQGTRLTVV.

This clonotype turned up a few times. The rearrangement uses TRBV19 and TRBJ2-7; D ambiguous. This CDR3 has 14 amino acids. Germline V gene lookup returns CDR1 LNHDA and CDR2 SQIVND (reference sequence). Trimming shortened V by 2 bases and J by 3 bases, and 11 bases separated the two germline ends. CDR3 in DNA: TGTGCCAGTAGTATACAACGAGATGGCTACGAGCAGTACTTC. Protein sequence: CASSIQRDGYEQYF.

This clonotype came up many times. This chain joins TRBV11-2 and TRBJ2-1, with a weak D call TRBD1 (6 bases). V was shortened by 5 bases and J by 5 bases, with 16 bases between the two germline ends. The CDR3 covers 15 residues. Germline V gene data show CDR1 as SGHAT and CDR2 as FQNNGV. The CDR3 DNA sequence: TGTGCCAGCAGCCCCACAGGGATGTTCCACAATGAGCAGTTCTTC. Translating it yields CASSPTGMFHNEQFF. Variable domain in full (rest from reference TRBV11-2 and TRBJ2-1): EAGVAQSPRYKIIEKRQSVAFWCNPISGHATLYWYQQILGQGPKLLIQFQNNGVVDDSQLPKDRFSAERLKGVDSTLKIQPAKLEDSAVYLCASSPTGMFHNEQFFGPGTRLTVL.

This clonotype was picked up many times. The chain is built from TRBV30 and TRBJ2-1; 7 nucleotides align to TRBD2. Germline assignment: CDR1 GTSNPN and CDR2 SVGIG (reference sequence). J was trimmed by 4 bases and V by 0 bases; bases with no gene match: 9. This CDR3 is built from 16 residues. The CDR3 loop reads CAWSVRGDWGYNEQFF. DNA of the CDR3: TGTGCCTGGAGTGTACGGGGGGACTGGGGGTACAATGAGCAGTTCTTC.

This clonotype was counted many times. Germline and junction disagree at one end, which may indicate a read error. This chain uses TRBV12-3 or TRBV12-4 with TRBJ2-5; 7 positions agree with TRBD1. The CDR3 length is 13 residues. CDR3 in amino acids: CASSLDRVKTQYF. CDR3 sequence (DNA): TGTGCCAGCAGCTTAGACAGGGTAAAGACCCAGTACTTC.

This clonotype was seen many times. This sequence joins TRBV20-1 and TRBJ2-1, with 8 nucleotides matching TRBD2. The V segment lost 5 bases and the J segment 2 bases; nucleotides outside the gene matches: 5. The V gene's germline CDR1 is DFQATT and CDR2 SNEGSKA (reference sequence). CDR3 length equals 14 residues. The CDR3 DNA follows: TGCAGTGCTCGACTAGCGAGAGCCTACAATGAGCAGTTCTTC. Amino acid sequence: CSARLARAYNEQFF.

The genes are TRBV6-2 or TRBV6-3 and TRBJ1-1; D gene ambiguous. Trimming cost V 7 bases and J 4 bases, with 16 bases left between them. Germline CDR1 reads MNHEY; CDR2 reads SVGEGT. The CDR3 is made up of 14 amino acids. The DNA of the CDR3 is TGTGCCAGCACTCCTCGAGCAGCGGGCACTGAAGCTTTCTTT. It yields the protein CASTPRAAGTEAFF.

On this clonotype: It is likely a read error, because the conserved phenylalanine at the end of the CDR3 is missing. This chain links TRBV15 with TRBJ1-1; D is possibly TRBD1 (6 bases). CDR3 length: 15 residues. Germline V gene lookup returns CDR1 LNHNV and CDR2 YYDKDF (reference sequence). The V and J ends lost 4 bases and 0 bases respectively, with 12 bases between them. In nucleotides, the CDR3 is TGTGCCACCAGCATTACACAGGGCGTGAACACTGAAGCTTTCCTT. It yields the protein CATSITQGVNTEAFL.

This clonotype was counted ten times or more. The rearrangement links TRBV7-3 to TRBJ2-5; 10 bases map to TRBD2. Germline V gene data show CDR1 as SGHTA and CDR2 as FQGTGA. The CDR3 runs to 15 residues. V was pared by 1 base and J by 4 bases, with 3 bases of the junction left unmatched. The CDR3 nucleotides are TGTGCCAGCAGCTTAAAGCGACTAGCGGGAGAGACCCAGTACTTC. This translates into CASSLKRLAGETQYF.

This clonotype was picked up many times. The V call is TRBV2, the J call TRBJ2-1; D remains unclear. The germline V gene has CDR1 SNHLY and CDR2 FYNNEI. The CDR3 covers 11 residues. The V gene lost 3 bases and the J gene lost 13 bases, with 10 bases spanning the gap. CDR3 in amino acids: CASSEAISQFF. The CDR3 DNA follows: TGTGCCAGCAGTGAGGCGATATCCCAGTTCTTC.

At least ten counts were recorded for this clonotype. The V call is TRBV20-1, the J call TRBJ2-1; tentatively, D is TRBD1 (5 bases). V lost 0 bases to trimming and J lost 9 bases, with 12 bases between them. There are 13 residues in the CDR3. Germline V CDR1 and CDR2: DFQATT, SNEGSKA (reference sequence). Here the CDR3 reads CSARDRPDSEQFF. In DNA form, the CDR3 reads TGCAGTGCTAGAGACCGACCTGACAGTGAGCAGTTCTTC.

This clonotype was counted at least ten times. This CDR3 is CASDDWTGRSIETQYF. Written as DNA, the CDR3 is TGTGCCAGCGACGATTGGACAGGCAGGTCCATCGAGACCCAGTACTTC. This chain joins TRBV7-9 and TRBJ2-5; 7 bases match TRBD1. After removal of 8 bases from V and 5 bases from J, the junction contained 17 bases not matched to a gene. From germline, CDR1 is SEHNR and CDR2 FQNEAQ (reference sequence). This CDR3 has 16 amino acids.

In this sample, this clonotype turned up many times. The chain has TRBV13 and TRBJ2-7; 8 bases align to TRBD1. Germline V lookup: CDR1 PRHDT, CDR2 FYEKMQ (reference sequence). V dropped 4 bases and J dropped 3; count of bases not matched to a gene: 8. The CDR3 consists of 15 residues. The CDR3 nucleotides are TGTGCCAGCAGCTCAACCGGGACAGGATTCTACGAGCAGTACTTC. This sequence encodes CASSSTGTGFYEQYF.

The sample holds many counts of this clonotype. This chain links TRBV12-3 or TRBV12-4 with TRBJ2-7; 9 bases match TRBD1. The CDR3 covers 14 residues. V lost 4 bases, J lost 7 bases, and 8 bases stayed unmatched. The CDR3 DNA reads as TGTGCCAGCAGTTACAGGGGGCGTGTGGGAGAGCAGTACTTC. Translation gives CASSYRGRVGEQYF.

This clonotype was detected ten times or more. The rearrangement joins TRBV12-3 or TRBV12-4 to TRBJ1-1; TRBD1 aligns across 9 bases. This CDR3 has 14 residues. With V trimmed by 9 bases and J by 8 bases, 13 bases remained unmatched. The CDR3 region is CASNARTGVAEAFF. The CDR3 region has the DNA TGTGCCAGTAATGCCCGGACAGGGGTTGCCGAAGCTTTCTTT.

Many counts were recorded for this clonotype. The chain joins TRBV28 to TRBJ1-2; D is unresolved. V gave up 5 bases and J gave up 6 bases, with 19 bases separating them. CDR1 is MDHEN, CDR2 SYDVKM, per germline. The CDR3 runs 15 residues. The CDR3 spells CASSPIVDLGDGYTF. CDR3 DNA sequence: TGTGCCAGCAGTCCAATTGTAGACTTGGGCGATGGCTACACCTTC.

This chain links TRBV28 with TRBJ1-3; D gene ambiguous. The CDR3 has 17 residues. Germline lookup yields CDR1 MDHEN and CDR2 SYDVKM. V lost 5 bases and J lost 0, with 17 bases in between. CDR3: CASSALDRPRSGNTIYF. CDR3 nucleotide sequence: TGTGCCAGCAGTGCCCTAGATAGGCCCCGCTCTGGAAACACCATATATTTT.